This record concerns one T cell receptor (beta chain) sequence. Antigen specificity is unknown. TCRdb reprocessed the 5' RACE reads and keeps a single row for each CDR3 protein, giving no DNA. The record lists 550,000 or so distinct CDR3 sequences, of which the ten most abundant hold approximately 3.6%. This record comes from a study of T cells expressing NK-cell markers. Background on the study: The study drew TCR beta repertoires from sorted CD3+CD56+NKG2C+, CD3+CD56+NKG2C- and CD3+CD56-NKG2C+ T cells. Study-wide results and caveats: A few donors' CD3+CD56-NKG2C+ cells were dominated by the same clonotypes. NKG2C+ dominant clonotype frequencies in several donors were about 1.0-7.5% of CD8+ T cells.

Germline CDR1 reads SGHRS; CDR2 reads YFSETQ. This CDR3 is 16 amino acids long. The material sequenced was blood T cells: a sorted CD56 or NKG2C T cell subset, CD4+ or CD8+ T cells, or bulk PBMC T cells (not recorded which). The clonotype originates from a young man in good health. The chain recombines TRBV5-1 with TRBJ2-1; TCRdb calls TRBD2, which cannot be checked without DNA. The CDR3 here is CASSPQSGVGVNEQFF.